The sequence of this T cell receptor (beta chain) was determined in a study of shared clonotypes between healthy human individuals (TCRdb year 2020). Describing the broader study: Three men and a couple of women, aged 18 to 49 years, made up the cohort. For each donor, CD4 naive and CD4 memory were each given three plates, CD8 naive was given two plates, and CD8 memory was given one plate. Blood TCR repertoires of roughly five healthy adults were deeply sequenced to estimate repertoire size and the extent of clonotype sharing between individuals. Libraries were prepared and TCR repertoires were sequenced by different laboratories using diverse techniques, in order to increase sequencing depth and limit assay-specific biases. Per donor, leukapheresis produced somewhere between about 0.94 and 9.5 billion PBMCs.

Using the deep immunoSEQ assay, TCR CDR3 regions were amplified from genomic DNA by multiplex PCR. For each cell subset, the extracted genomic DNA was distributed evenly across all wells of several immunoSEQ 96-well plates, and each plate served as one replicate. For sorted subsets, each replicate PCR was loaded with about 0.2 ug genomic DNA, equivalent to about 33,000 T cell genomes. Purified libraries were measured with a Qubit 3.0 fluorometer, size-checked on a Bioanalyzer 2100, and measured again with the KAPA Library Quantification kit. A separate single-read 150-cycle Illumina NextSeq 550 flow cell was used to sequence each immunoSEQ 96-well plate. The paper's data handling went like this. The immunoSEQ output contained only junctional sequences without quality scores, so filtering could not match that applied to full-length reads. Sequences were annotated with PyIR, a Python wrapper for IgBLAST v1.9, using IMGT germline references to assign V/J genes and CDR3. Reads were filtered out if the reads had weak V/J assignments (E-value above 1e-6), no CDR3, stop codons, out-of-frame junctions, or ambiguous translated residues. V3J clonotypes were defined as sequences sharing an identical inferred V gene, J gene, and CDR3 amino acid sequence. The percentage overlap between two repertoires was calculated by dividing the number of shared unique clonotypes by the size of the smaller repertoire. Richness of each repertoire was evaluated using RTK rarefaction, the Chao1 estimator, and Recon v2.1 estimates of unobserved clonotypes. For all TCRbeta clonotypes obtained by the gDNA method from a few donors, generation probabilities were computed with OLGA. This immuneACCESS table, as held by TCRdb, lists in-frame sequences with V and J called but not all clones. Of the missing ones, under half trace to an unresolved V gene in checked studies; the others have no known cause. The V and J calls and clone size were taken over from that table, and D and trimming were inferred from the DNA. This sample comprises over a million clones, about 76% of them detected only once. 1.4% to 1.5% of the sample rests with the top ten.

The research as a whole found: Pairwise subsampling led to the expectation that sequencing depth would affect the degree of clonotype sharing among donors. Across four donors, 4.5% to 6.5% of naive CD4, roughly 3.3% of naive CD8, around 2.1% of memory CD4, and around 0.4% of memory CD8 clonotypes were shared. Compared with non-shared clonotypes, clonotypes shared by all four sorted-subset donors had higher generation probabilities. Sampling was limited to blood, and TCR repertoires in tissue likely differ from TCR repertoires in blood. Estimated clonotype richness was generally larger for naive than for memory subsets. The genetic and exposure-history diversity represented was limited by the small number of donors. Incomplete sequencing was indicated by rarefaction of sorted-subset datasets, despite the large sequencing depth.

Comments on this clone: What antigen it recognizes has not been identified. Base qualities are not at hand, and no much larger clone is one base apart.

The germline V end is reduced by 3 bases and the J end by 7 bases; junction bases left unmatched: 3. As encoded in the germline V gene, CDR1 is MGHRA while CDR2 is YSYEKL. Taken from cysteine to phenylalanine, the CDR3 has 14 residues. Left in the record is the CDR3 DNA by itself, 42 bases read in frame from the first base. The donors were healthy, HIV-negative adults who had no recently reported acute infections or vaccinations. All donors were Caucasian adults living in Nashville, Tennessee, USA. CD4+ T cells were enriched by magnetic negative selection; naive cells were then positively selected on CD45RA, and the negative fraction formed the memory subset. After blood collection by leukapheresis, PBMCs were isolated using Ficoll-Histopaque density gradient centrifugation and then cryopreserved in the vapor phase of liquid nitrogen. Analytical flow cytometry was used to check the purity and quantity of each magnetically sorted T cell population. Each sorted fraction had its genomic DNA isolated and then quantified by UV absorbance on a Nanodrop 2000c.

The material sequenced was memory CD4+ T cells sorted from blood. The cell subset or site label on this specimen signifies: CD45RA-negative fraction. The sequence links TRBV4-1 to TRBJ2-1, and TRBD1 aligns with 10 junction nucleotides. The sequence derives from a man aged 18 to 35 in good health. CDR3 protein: CASSHPGQGNEQFF. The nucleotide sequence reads TGCGCCAGCAGCCACCCGGGACAGGGGAATGAGCAGTTCTTC.